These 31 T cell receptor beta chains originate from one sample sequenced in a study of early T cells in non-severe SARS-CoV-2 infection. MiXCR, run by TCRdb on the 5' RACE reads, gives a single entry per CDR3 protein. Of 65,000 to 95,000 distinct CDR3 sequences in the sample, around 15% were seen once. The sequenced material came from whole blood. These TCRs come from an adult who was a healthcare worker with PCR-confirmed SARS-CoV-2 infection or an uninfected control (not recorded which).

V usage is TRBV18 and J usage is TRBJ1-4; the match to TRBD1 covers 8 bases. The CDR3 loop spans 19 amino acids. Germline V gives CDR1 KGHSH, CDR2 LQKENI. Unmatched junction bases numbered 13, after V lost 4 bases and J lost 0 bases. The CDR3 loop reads CASSQSVPGQVATNEKLFF. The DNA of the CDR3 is TGTGCCAGCTCACAAAGTGTGCCGGGACAGGTTGCAACTAATGAAAAACTGTTTTTT.

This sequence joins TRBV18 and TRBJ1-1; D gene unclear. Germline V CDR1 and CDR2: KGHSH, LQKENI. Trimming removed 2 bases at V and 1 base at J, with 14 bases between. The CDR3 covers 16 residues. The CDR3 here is CASSPSQAERNTEAFF. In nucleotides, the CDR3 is TGTGCCAGCTCACCAAGTCAGGCAGAACGGAACACTGAAGCTTTCTTT.

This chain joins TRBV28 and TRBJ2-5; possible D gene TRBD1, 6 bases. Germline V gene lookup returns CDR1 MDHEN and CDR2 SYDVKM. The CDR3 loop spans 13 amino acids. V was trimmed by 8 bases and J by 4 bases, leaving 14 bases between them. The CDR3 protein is CASVVPGVETQYF. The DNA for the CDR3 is TGTGCCAGCGTGGTTCCAGGGGTAGAGACCCAGTACTTC.

The CDR3 region is CASGEKLFF. In nucleotides, the CDR3 is TGTGCCAGCGGAGAAAAACTGTTTTTT. The chain combines TRBV6-6 with TRBJ1-4; no firm D call. Germline assignment: CDR1 MNHNY and CDR2 SVGAGI (reference sequence). The CDR3 extends over 9 amino acids. V was shortened by 8 bases and J by 8 bases, with 3 bases between the two germline ends.

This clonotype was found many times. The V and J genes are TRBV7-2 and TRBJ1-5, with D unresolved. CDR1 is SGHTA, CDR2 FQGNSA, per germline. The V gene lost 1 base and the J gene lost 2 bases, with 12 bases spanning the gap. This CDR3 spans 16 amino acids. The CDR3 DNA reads TGTGCCAGCAGCTTAGTGTCCGCCGTAGGCAATCAGCCCCAGCATTTT. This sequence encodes CASSLVSAVGNQPQHF.

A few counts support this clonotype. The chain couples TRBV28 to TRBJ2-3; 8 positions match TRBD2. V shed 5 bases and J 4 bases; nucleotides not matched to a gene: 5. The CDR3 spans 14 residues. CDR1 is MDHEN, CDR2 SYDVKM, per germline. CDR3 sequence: CASSRRGGADTQYF. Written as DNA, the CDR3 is TGTGCCAGCAGTCGTCGGGGGGGCGCAGATACGCAGTATTTT.

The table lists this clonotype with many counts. The CDR3 here is CASSSGVWGRSSLATEAFF. The CDR3, as DNA: TGTGCCAGCAGCTCAGGAGTTTGGGGCAGGTCTTCCTTGGCCACTGAAGCTTTCTTT. The chain is built from TRBV7-2 and TRBJ1-1, with D perhaps TRBD1 (5 bases). V gave up 4 bases and J gave up 4 bases, with 28 bases separating them. The germline V gene encodes CDR1 SGHTA and CDR2 FQGNSA. The CDR3 is 19 residues long.

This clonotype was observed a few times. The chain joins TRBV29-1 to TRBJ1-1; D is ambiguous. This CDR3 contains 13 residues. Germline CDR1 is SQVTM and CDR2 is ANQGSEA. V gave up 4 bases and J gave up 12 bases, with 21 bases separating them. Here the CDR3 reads CSVVFFSAGGTFF. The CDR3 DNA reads TGCAGCGTTGTTTTTTTTAGTGCAGGCGGAACTTTCTTT.

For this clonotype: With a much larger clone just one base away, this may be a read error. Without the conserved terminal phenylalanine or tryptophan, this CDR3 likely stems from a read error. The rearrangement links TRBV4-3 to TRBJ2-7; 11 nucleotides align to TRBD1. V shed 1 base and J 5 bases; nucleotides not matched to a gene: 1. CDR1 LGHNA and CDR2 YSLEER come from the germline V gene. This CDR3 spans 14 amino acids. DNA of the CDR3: TGCGCCAGCAGCCAAGGGACAGGGGGCAACGAGCAGTACTAC. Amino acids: CASSQGTGGNEQYY.

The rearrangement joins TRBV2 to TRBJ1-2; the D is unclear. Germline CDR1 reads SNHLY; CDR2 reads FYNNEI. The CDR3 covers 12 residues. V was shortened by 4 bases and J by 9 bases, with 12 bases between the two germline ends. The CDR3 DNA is TGTGCCAGCAGTGTTACAGCTTTAAGCTACACCTTC. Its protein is CASSVTALSYTF. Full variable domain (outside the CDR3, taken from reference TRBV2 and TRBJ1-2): EPEVTQTPSHQVTQMGQEVILRCVPISNHLYFYWYRQILGQKVEFLVSFYNNEISEKSEIFDDQFSVERPDGSNFTLKIRSTKLEDSAMYFCASSVTALSYTFGSGTRLTVV.

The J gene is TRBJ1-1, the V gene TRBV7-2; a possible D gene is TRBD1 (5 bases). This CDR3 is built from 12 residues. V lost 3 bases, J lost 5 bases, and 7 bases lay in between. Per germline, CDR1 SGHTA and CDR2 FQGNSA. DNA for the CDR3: TGTGCCAGCAGCTTCCAGGGTACTGAAGCTTTCTTT. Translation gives CASSFQGTEAFF. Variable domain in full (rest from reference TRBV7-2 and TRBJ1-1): GAGVSQSPSNKVTEKGKDVELRCDPISGHTALYWYRQSLGQGLEFLIYFQGNSAPDKSGLPSDRFSAERTGGSVSTLTIQRTQQEDSAVYLCASSFQGTEAFFGQGTRLTVV.

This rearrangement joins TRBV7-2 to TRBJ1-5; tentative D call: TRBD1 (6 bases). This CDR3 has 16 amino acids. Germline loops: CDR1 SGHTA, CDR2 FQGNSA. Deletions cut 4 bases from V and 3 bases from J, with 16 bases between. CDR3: CASSSYGGRNNQPQHF. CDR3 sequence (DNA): TGTGCCAGCAGCTCCTATGGGGGGCGCAACAATCAGCCCCAGCATTTT.

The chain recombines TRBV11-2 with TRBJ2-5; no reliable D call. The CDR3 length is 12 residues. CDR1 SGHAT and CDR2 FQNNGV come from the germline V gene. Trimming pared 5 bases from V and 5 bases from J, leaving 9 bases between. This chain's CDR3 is CASSVRRETQYF. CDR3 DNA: TGTGCCAGCAGCGTAAGAAGGGAGACCCAGTACTTC.

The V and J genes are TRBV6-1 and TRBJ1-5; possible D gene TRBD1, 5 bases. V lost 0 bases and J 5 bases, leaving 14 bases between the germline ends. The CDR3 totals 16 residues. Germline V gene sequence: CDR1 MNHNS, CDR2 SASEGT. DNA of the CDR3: TGTGCCAGCAGTGAAGCGCTTCGGGGCAGTCATCAGCCCCAGCATTTT. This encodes CASSEALRGSHQPQHF.

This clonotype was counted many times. CDR3 DNA sequence: TGTGCCAGCAGTTCAAGACAGGGGGCGGATCAGCCCCAGCATTTT. Protein sequence: CASSSRQGADQPQHF. The rearrangement links TRBV12-3 or TRBV12-4 to TRBJ1-5, with 10 bases lining up with TRBD1. The CDR3 is made up of 15 amino acids. J gave up 5 bases and V 4 bases, and 5 bases lay outside the gene matches.

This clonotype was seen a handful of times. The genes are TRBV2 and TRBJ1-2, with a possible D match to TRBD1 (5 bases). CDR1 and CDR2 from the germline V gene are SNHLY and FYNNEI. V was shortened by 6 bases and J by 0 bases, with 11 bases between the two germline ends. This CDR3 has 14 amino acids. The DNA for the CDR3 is TGTGCCAGCAGGGGGGACCGAGCTAACTATGGCTACACCTTC. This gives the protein CASRGDRANYGYTF.

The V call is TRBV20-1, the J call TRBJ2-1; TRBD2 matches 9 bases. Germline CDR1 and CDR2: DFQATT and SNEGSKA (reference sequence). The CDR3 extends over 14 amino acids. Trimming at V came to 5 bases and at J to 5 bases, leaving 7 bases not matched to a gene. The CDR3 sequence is CSALGTSQNNEQFF. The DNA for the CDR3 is TGCAGTGCTCTTGGGACTAGCCAGAACAATGAGCAGTTCTTC.

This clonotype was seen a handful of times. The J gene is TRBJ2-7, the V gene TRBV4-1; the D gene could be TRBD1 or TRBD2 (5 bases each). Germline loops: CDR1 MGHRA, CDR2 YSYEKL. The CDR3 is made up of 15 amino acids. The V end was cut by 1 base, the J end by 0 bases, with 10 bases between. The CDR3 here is CASSQGGRSSYEQYF. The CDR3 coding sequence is TGCGCCAGCAGCCAAGGGGGACGCAGCTCCTACGAGCAGTACTTC.

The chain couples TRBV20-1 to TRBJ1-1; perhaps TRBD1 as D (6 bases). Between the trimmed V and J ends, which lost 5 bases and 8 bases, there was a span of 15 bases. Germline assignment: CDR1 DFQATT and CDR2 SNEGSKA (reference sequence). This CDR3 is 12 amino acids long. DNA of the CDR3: TGCAGTGCTGGCGGGGGGGCCAGAGAAGCTTTCTTT. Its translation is CSAGGGAREAFF.

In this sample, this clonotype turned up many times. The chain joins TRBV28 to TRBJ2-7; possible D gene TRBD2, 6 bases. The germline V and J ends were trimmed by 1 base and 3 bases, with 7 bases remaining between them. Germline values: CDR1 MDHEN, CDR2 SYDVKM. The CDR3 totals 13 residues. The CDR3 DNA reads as TGTGCCAGCAGTTTATCCGGGGGCTACGAGCAGTACTTC. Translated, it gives CASSLSGGYEQYF. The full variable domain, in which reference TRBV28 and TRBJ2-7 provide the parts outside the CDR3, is DVKVTQSSRYLVKRTGEKVFLECVQDMDHENMFWYRQDPGLGLRLIYFSYDVKMKEKGDIPEGYSVSREKKERFSLILESASTNQTSMYLCASSLSGGYEQYFGPGTRLTVT.

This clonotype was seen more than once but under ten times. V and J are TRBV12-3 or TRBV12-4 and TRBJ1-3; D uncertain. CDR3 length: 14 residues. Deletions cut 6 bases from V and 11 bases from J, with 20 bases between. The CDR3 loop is CASSQNQKLLAIYF. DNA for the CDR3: TGTGCCAGCAGCCAAAACCAAAAGCTCCTAGCCATATATTTT.

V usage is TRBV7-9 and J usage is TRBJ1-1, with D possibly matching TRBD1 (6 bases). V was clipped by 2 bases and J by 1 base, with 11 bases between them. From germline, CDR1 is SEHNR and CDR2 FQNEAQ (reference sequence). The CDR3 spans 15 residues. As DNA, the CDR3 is TGTGCCAGCAGCTTACGACAGGTCGGGAACACTGAAGCTTTCTTT. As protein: CASSLRQVGNTEAFF. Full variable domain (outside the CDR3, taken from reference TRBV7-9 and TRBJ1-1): DTGVSQNPRHKITKRGQNVTFRCDPISEHNRLYWYRQTLGQGPEFLTYFQNEAQLEKSRLLSDRFSAERPKGSFSTLEIQRTEQGDSAMYLCASSLRQVGNTEAFFGQGTRLTVV.

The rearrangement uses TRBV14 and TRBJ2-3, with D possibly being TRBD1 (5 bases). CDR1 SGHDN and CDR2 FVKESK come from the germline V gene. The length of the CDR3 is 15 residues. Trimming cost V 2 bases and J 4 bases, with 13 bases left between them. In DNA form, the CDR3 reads TGTGCCAGCAGCCAAAAAGGACAAGGGCCAGATACGCAGTATTTT. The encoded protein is CASSQKGQGPDTQYF.

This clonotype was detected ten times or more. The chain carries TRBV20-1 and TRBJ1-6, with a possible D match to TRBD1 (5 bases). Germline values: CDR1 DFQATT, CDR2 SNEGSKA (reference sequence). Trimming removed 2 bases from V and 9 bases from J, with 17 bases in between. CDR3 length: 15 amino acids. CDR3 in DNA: TGCAGTGCTAGAAATGTCCAGGGCTCAAGTTCACCCCTCCACTTT. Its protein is CSARNVQGSSSPLHF.

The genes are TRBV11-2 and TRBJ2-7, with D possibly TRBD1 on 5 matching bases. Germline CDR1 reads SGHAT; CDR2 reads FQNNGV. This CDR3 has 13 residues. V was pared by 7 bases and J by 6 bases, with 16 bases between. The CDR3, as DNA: TGTGCCAGCAACAAACCCCCCGACAGCGAGCAGTACTTC. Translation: CASNKPPDSEQYF.

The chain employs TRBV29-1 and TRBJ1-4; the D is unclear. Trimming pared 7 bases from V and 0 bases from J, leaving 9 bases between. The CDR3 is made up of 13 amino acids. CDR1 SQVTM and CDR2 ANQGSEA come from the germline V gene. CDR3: CSASGTTNEKLFF. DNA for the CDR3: TGCAGCGCCTCCGGGACAACTAATGAAAAACTGTTTTTT.

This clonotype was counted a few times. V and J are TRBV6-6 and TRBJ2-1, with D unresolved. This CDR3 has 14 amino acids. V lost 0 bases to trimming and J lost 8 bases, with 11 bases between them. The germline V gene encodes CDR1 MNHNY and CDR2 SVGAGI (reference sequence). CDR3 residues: CASSYSRVLDEQFF. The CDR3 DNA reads TGTGCCAGCAGTTACTCGAGAGTACTCGATGAGCAGTTCTTC.

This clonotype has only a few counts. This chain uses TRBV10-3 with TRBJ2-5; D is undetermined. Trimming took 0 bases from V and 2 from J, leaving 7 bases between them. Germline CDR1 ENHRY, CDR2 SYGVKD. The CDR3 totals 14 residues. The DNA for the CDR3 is TGTGCCATCAGTGAGTCGAACAGACAAGAGACCCAGTACTTC. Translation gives CAISESNRQETQYF.

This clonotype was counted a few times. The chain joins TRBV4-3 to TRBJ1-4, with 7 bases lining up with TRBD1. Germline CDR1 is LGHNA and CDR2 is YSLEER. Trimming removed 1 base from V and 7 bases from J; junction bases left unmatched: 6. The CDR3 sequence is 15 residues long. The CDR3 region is CASSQGVGGSEKLFF. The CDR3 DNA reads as TGCGCCAGCAGCCAAGGGGTAGGGGGCAGTGAAAAACTGTTTTTT.

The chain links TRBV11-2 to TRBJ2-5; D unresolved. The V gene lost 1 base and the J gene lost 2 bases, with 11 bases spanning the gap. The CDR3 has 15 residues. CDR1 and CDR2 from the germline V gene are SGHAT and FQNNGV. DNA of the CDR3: TGTGCCAGCAGCTTAGGGGAAAGTCGTCAAGAGACCCAGTACTTC. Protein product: CASSLGESRQETQYF. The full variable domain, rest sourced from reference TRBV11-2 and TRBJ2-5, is EAGVAQSPRYKIIEKRQSVAFWCNPISGHATLYWYQQILGQGPKLLIQFQNNGVVDDSQLPKDRFSAERLKGVDSTLKIQPAKLEDSAVYLCASSLGESRQETQYFGPGTRLLVL.

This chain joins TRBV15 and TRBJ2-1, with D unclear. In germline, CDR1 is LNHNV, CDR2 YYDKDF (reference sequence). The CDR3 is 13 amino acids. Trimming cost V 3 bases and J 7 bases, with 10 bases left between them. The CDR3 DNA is TGTGCCACCAGCAGCCCCTGGAGAAATGAGCAGTTCTTC. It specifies CATSSPWRNEQFF.